This TCR beta chain derives from a study of Graves' ophthalmopathy and Graves' hyperthyroidism. In the study overall: Prior to any treatment, peripheral blood was collected at the time of initial diagnosis. Study-level points and caveats: Blood also held most thyroid clonotypes expanded above 0.001 frequency.

RNA transcripts provided the template for amplifying TCR beta CDR3 regions. RT-PCR was first run with HTBI primers, then multiplex PCR in a second round. In TCRdb, the multiplex PCR reads were re-called with MiXCR into one record per CDR3 protein. This table has 350,000 or so distinct CDR3 sequences, 17% appearing once. Donors with ophthalmopathy: moderate-to-severe activity, CAS ≥3, NOSPECS ≥4, duration under 3 months. The PBMCs originated from more than 7.5 ml of fresh peripheral blood. The CDR3 is made up of 14 amino acids. The V and J ends lost 3 bases and 0 bases respectively, with 8 bases between them. From germline, CDR1 is SEHNR and CDR2 FQNEAQ (reference sequence). This clonotype has ten or more counts. Its antigen is not known.

Material for sequencing was peripheral blood. This chain uses TRBV7-9 with TRBJ1-1; TRBD1 might be the D (5 bases). This receptor was obtained from an adult man with Graves' ophthalmopathy. The CDR3 DNA reads TGTGCCAGCAGCTTTCAGGGAATGAACACTGAAGCTTTCTTT. Translating it yields CASSFQGMNTEAFF.